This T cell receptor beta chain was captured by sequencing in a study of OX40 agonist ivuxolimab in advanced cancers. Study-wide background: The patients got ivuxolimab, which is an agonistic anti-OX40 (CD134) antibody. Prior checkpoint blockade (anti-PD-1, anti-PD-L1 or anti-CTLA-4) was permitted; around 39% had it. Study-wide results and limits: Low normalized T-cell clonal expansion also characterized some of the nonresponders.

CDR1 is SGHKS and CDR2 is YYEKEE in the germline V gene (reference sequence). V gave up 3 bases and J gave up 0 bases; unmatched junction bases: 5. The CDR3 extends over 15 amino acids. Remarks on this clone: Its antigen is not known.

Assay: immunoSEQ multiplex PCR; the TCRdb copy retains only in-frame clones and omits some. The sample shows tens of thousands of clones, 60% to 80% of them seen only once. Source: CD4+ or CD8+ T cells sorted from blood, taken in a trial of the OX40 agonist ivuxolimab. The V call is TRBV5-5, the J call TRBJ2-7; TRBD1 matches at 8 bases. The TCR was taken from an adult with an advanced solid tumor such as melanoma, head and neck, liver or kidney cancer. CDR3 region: CASSSPGGLSYEQYF. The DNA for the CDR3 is TGTGCCAGCAGCTCCCCAGGGGGCCTCTCCTACGAGCAGTACTTC. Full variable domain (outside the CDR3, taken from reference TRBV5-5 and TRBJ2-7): DAGVTQSPTHLIKTRGQQVTLRCSPISGHKSVSWYQQVLGQGPQFIFQYYEKEERGRGNFPDRFSARQFPNYSSELNVNALLLGDSALYLCASSSPGGLSYEQYFGPGTRLTVT.